This T cell receptor beta chain derives from a study of PD-L1 blockade in urothelial cancer. As for the study in general: Enrolled patients had been treated previously with 0 to 3 chemotherapy regimens. Among blood samples, the median T cell count was some 140,000.

Time point denoted: pretreatment peripheral blood. Repertoires were generated with immunoSEQ multiplex PCR, while TCRdb's copy carries only in-frame clones and drops some. The repertoire has some 40,000 clones, about 88% of them found once; the top ten carry around a quarter. The CDR3 covers 14 residues. CDR1 is MNHEY, CDR2 SVGAGI, per germline. V trimming: 8 bases; J trimming: 6 bases; junction bases outside the gene matches: 7. The rearrangement joins TRBV6-5 to TRBJ1-5, with 10 bases lining up with TRBD1. Sequenced here: PBMCs, sampled around atezolizumab (anti-PD-L1) treatment. The receptor comes from a donor at least 40 years old with urothelial cancer. CDR3 coding DNA: TGTGCCAGCTCGACAGGGGGCGTCGGTCAGCCCCAGCATTTT. Amino acids: CASSTGGVGQPQHF.